Included here is one T cell receptor (beta chain) sequence, with context. Its antigen remains unknown. This record belongs to a study of pediatric ulcerative colitis. The overall study: Ulcerative colitis patients had pancolitis or left-sided colitis, with confirming histology. Broader study findings: Compared with controls, ulcerative colitis showed greater blood-rectum clone sharing.

Looked up from germline, CDR1 is SGHVS and CDR2 is FQNEAQ. V trimming: 1 base; J trimming: 2 bases; junction bases outside the gene matches: 4. There are 15 residues in the CDR3. The survey-level immunoSEQ assay was used. Profiling relied on immunoSEQ multiplex PCR, and the TCRdb table lists in-frame clones only, not all of them. The profile shows 25,000 to 35,000 clones, 82% of them singletons. The source material was blood. This TCR was sampled from a boy between 5 and 17 years old with severe ulcerative colitis. J is TRBJ2-7 and V is TRBV7-8; TRBD2 agrees at 8 bases. The CDR3 loop reads CASSLDSGLAYEQYF. The CDR3 nucleotides read TGTGCCAGCAGCTTAGATTCGGGACTAGCCTACGAGCAGTACTTC.